This record concerns one T cell receptor (beta chain) sequence. Its cognate antigen is unknown. Sequencing was performed with immunoSEQ multiplex PCR; in TCRdb, only in-frame clones are kept and a portion is missing. The sample lists 22,000 or so clones, over 75% occurring once. This entry comes from a study of OX40 agonist ivuxolimab in advanced cancers. At the level of the study: Patients received ivuxolimab, an intravenous treatment, every 2 weeks at 0.01 to 10 mg/kg.

The CDR3 is 13 amino acids. Germline V gene lookup returns CDR1 SGDLS and CDR2 YYNGEE. The study's findings and limits: Antigen specificity of clonally expanded peripheral T cells was not established. The mean number of expanded clones was higher in CD8+ T cells than in CD4+.

Sequences were derived from CD4+ or CD8+ T cells sorted from blood, sampled in a trial of the OX40 agonist ivuxolimab. The rearrangement joins TRBV9 to TRBJ2-5, with D possibly being TRBD1 (5 bases). The J call may not be correct, given that the DNA end is closer to TRBJ2-7. This sequence originates from an adult with an advanced solid tumor such as melanoma, head and neck, liver or kidney cancer. This chain's CDR3 is CASSSTASYEQYF. As DNA, the CDR3 is TGTGCCAGCAGCTCGACAGCTTCCTACGAGCAGTACTTC.